A selection of T cell receptor beta chains follows, all from one sample in a study of metastatic and nonmetastatic thyroid tumors. TCRdb called clones again from the PCR reads with MiXCR. The repertoire consists of 23,000 or so clones, with roughly 24% occurring once and the leading ten covering roughly 5.5%. Source material: tumor tissue. These receptors all come from a female donor with papillary thyroid cancer or a benign thyroid nodule (not recorded which). Some clones in this sample may be carry-over from other donors' samples. The CDR3 runs from the conserved cysteine through the conserved F or W. D genes are given only for firm matches. Clone size is not always given. Where it is, it says once, few, many or a class for expanded clones.

J gene	V gene	clone size	D gene	CDR3 protein	CDR3 DNA
TRBJ1-1	TRBV7-6	many	TRBD1	CASSSPGQGTEAFF	TGTGCCAGCAGCTCCCCGGGACAGGGCACTGAAGCTTTCTTT
TRBJ2-7	TRBV19	many	.	CASSIRGLTYEQYF	TGTGCCAGTAGTATTAGAGGTCTGACCTACGAGCAGTACTTC
TRBJ2-3	TRBV5-1	many	.	CASSLGVQSTDTQYF	TGCGCCAGCAGCTTAGGCGTCCAGAGCACAGATACGCAGTATTTT
TRBJ2-1	TRBV6-5	many	.	CASSYGRVNEQFF	TGTGCCAGCAGTTATGGCAGGGTAAATGAGCAGTTCTTC
TRBJ2-1	TRBV4-2	many	.	CASSQDQVYNEQFF	TGTGCCAGCAGCCAAGATCAAGTATACAATGAGCAGTTCTTC
TRBJ1-6	TRBV9	many	.	CASSLTGDFRSPLHF	TGTGCCAGCAGCCTAACAGGTGATTTCCGTTCACCCCTCCACTTT
TRBJ1-1	TRBV6-2/TRBV6-3	medium-sized	.	CSTLGNTEAFF	TGTTCTACTCTTGGTAACACTGAAGCTTTCTTT
TRBJ2-5	TRBV12-3/TRBV12-4	.	.	CASSFRQVETQYF	TGTGCCAGCAGTTTCCGTCAGGTCGAGACCCAGTACTTC
TRBJ2-1	TRBV7-3	many	TRBD2	CASSLMASGGGNEQFF	TGTGCCAGCAGCTTAATGGCTAGCGGGGGTGGTAATGAGCAGTTCTTC
TRBJ2-3	TRBV27	medium-sized	.	CASSPKTELGPDTQYF	TGTGCCAGCAGTCCAAAGACAGAGTTAGGACCAGATACGCAGTATTTT
TRBJ1-4	TRBV30	many	.	CAWSSGDGNEKLFF	TGTGCCTGGAGTAGTGGGGACGGTAATGAAAAACTGTTTTTT
TRBJ1-2	TRBV27	few	.	CASRSDTLGDYGYTF	TGTGCCAGCAGAAGTGACACTTTGGGGGACTATGGCTACACCTTC
TRBJ2-7	TRBV24-1	many	.	CATSDATFEQYF	TGTGCCACCAGTGATGCGACGTTCGAGCAGTACTTC
TRBJ2-1	TRBV6-1	many	.	CASKKGGTAGEQFF	TGTGCCAGCAAGAAAGGGGGGACAGCGGGTGAGCAGTTCTTC
TRBJ2-3	TRBV11-2	many	.	CASSPSAVTDTQYF	TGTGCCAGCAGTCCAAGCGCAGTCACAGATACGCAGTATTTT
TRBJ2-1	TRBV7-2	many	.	CASSRGGLRSNEQFF	TGTGCCAGCAGCCGAGGGGGACTCAGGAGCAATGAGCAGTTCTTC
TRBJ2-2	TRBV11-2	.	TRBD1	CASSLGGTGGLVGELFF	TGTGCCAGCAGTTTAGGGGGGACAGGGGGCTTGGTCGGGGAGCTGTTTTTT